The next 5 T cell receptor beta chains were all read from a single sample in a study of T cell repertoires in cytomegalovirus infection. These receptors have no known antigen. TCRdb analysed the reads with MiXCR anew, one entry per CDR3 protein. The table includes 900,000 to 950,000 distinct CDR3 sequences, around 29% detected once. This material consisted of cultured CD8+ T cells from PBMCs, taken from culture after CMV antigen stimulation. The receptors come from a human donor in good health (CMV status not recorded). Some clones in this sample may be carry-over from other donors' samples.

The V call is TRBV27, the J call TRBJ2-5; D is ambiguous. CDR3 length equals 13 residues. Between the trimmed V and J ends, which lost 2 bases and 5 bases, there was a span of 9 bases. CDR1 MNHEY and CDR2 SMNVEV come from the germline V gene (reference sequence). CDR3 coding DNA: TGTGCCAGCAGTTTAAGGGTCATGGAGACCCAGTACTTC. Encoded protein: CASSLRVMETQYF.

A few counts support this clonotype. V is TRBV7-2 and J is TRBJ1-2; 10 nucleotides agree with TRBD1. The CDR3 is made up of 16 amino acids. CDR1 and CDR2 from the germline V gene are SGHTA and FQGNSA. Trimming at V came to 2 bases and at J to 7 bases, leaving 10 bases not matched to a gene. The CDR3 spells CASSLSTGGAIPGYTF. The CDR3 DNA reads TGTGCCAGCAGCTTATCGACAGGGGGCGCTATTCCTGGCTACACCTTC.

This clonotype was observed a few times. CDR3 nucleotide sequence: TGTGCCAGTACAGGGGGGCTAAGTTTCTATGGCTACACCTTC. Its translation is CASTGGLSFYGYTF. V usage is TRBV19 and J usage is TRBJ1-2; 7 bases align to TRBD1. With 7 bases clipped from V and 4 bases from J, the junction kept 9 bases outside the gene matches. Per the germline V gene, CDR1 is LNHDA and CDR2 is SQIVND (reference sequence). The CDR3 has 14 residues.

The chain has TRBV7-6 and TRBJ2-3; D unresolved. Per the germline V gene, CDR1 is SGHVS and CDR2 is FNYEAQ. Between the trimmed V and J ends, which lost 5 bases and 2 bases, there was a span of 8 bases. This CDR3 region has 13 residues. The CDR3 here is CASSPITTDTQYF. DNA of the CDR3: TGTGCCAGCAGCCCGATAACCACAGATACGCAGTATTTT. Full variable domain (remainder filled in from reference TRBV7-6 and TRBJ2-3): GAGVSQSPRYKVTKRGQDVALRCDPISGHVSLYWYRQALGQGPEFLTYFNYEAQQDKSGLPNDRFSAERPEGSISTLTIQRTEQRDSAMYRCASSPITTDTQYFGPGTRLTVL.

V is TRBV4-2 and J is TRBJ2-2; 13 bases line up with TRBD2. The V gene end was trimmed by 1 base and the J gene end by 3 bases; junction bases not matched to a gene: 2. This CDR3 is built from 17 residues. CDR1 is LGHNA, CDR2 YNFKEQ, per germline. The CDR3 loop reads CASSQGLAGGYTGELFF. CDR3 coding DNA: TGTGCCAGCAGCCAAGGACTAGCGGGGGGTTACACCGGGGAGCTGTTTTTT.